These T cell receptor beta chains were read from a single sample in a study of cytomegalovirus exposure and HLA in healthy donors. Data came from immunoSEQ multiplex PCR; TCRdb stores just in-frame clones and leaves some out. There are 150,000 to 200,000 clones in the sample; 65% to 80% occur only once, and about 2.5% lies in the top ten. The specimen sequenced was PBMCs. These receptor sequences come from a woman aged 25 to 39 in good health and CMV-seropositive. CDR3s include the opening cysteine and the closing phenylalanine or tryptophan. The D gene is left open where the match is weak. Where a row states a size, it is once, few, many or the class of an expanded clone; other rows omit it.

CDR3 DNA	CDR3 protein	J gene	clone size	D gene	V gene	CDR3 length
TGTGCCACCAGCAAACAGGTTTCTTATAACTATGGCTACACCTTC	CATSKQVSYNYGYTF	TRBJ1-2	-	-	TRBV15	15
TGCGCCAGCAGCCAGAGGCAGAACTACGAGCAGTACTTC	CASSQRQNYEQYF	TRBJ2-7	-	-	TRBV4-1	13
TGTGCCAGCAGCGTAGTAGAGACTAGCGGGGTGAATGAGCAGTTCTTC	CASSVVETSGVNEQFF	TRBJ2-1	-	TRBD2	TRBV9	16
TGCGCCAGCAGGACGACAGGGCAAGAGACCCAGTACTTC	CASRTTGQETQYF	TRBJ2-5	few	TRBD1	TRBV10-2	13
TGTGCCAGCAGTGGACTAGCGGGGCTGGATGAGCAGTTCTTC	CASSGLAGLDEQFF	TRBJ2-1	-	TRBD2	TRBV6-5	14
TGCAGTGCTAGATCCAGACTAGAACCGTTCTTC	CSARSRLEPFF	TRBJ2-1	-	-	TRBV20-1	11
TGCGCCAGCAGCCAAGATTTTCCAGGAATCTCTGGAAACACCATATATTTT	CASSQDFPGISGNTIYF	TRBJ1-3	-	-	TRBV4-3	17
TGCACCAGCAGCGTAGACACCTATGGCTACACCTTC	CTSSVDTYGYTF	TRBJ1-2	-	-	TRBV1	12
TGTGCTAGTGGTTTGGTCCGAACCGGGACAGGGGGGGTGGATGAGCAGTTCTTC	CASGLVRTGTGGVDEQFF	TRBJ2-1	-	TRBD1	TRBV12-5	18
TGCGCCAGCAGCCACGCGACAGGGAAAATTGGTGAAGCTTTCTTT	CASSHATGKIGEAFF	TRBJ1-1	-	TRBD1	TRBV4-1	15
TGTGCCAGCAGCTTAGCGGGGGCTGACACCATATATTTT	CASSLAGADTIYF	TRBJ1-3	-	-	TRBV7-3	13
TGTGCCAGCAGCTTAGTGGGGCTGACAGGGAAGAAAAACATTCAGTACTTC	CASSLVGLTGKKNIQYF	TRBJ2-4	-	TRBD1	TRBV7-2	17
TGTGCCCGAAAAACAGGGGGCCATGGCTACACCTTC	CARKTGGHGYTF	TRBJ1-2	-	TRBD1	TRBV2	12
TGTGCCTGGAGTGAAGGGGGCCAAGAGACCCAGTACTTC	CAWSEGGQETQYF	TRBJ2-5	-	-	TRBV30	13
TGTGCCAGTGCCTACGGGGACAGCAGCACAGATACGCAGTATTTT	CASAYGDSSTDTQYF	TRBJ2-3	-	TRBD1	TRBV2	15